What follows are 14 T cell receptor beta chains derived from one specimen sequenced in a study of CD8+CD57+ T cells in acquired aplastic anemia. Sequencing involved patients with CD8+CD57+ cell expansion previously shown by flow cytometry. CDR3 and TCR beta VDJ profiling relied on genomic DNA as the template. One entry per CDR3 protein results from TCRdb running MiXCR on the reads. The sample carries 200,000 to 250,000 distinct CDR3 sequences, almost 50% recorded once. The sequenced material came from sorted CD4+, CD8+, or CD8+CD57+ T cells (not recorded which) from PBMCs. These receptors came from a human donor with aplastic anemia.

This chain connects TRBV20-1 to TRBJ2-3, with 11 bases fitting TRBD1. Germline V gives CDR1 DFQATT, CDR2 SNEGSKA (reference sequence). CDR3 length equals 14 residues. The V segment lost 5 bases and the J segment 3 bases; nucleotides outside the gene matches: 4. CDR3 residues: CSAPGTGGTDTQYF. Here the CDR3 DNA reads TGCAGTGCTCCCGGGACAGGGGGGACAGATACGCAGTATTTT.

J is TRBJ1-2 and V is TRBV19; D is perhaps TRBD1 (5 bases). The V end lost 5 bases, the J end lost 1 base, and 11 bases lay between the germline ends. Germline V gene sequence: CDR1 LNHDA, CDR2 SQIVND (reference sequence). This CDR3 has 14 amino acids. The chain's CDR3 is CASSWSGSNYGYTF. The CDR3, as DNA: TGTGCCAGTAGTTGGTCAGGGAGTAACTATGGCTACACCTTC.

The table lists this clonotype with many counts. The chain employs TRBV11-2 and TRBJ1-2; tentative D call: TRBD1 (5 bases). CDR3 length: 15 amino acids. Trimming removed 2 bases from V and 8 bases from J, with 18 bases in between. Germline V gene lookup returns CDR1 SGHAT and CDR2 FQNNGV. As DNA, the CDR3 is TGTGCCAGCAGCTTAAGTCGGGTCGGGGACGGGGGCTACACCTTC. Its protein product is CASSLSRVGDGGYTF.

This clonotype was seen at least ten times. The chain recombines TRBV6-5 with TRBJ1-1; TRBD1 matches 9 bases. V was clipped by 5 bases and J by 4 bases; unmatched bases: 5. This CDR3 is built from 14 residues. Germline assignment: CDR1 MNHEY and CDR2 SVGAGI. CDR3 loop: CASSRDRESTEAFF. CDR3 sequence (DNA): TGTGCCAGCAGTCGGGACAGGGAGAGCACTGAAGCTTTCTTT.

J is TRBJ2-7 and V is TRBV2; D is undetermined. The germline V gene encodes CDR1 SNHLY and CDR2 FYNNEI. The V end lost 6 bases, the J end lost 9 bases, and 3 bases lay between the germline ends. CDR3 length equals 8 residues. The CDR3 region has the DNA TGTGCCAGCAGAGGGCAGTACTTC. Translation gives CASRGQYF.

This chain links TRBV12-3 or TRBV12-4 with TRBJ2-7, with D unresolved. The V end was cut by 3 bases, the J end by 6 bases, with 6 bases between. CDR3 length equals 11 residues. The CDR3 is CASSLIGEQYF. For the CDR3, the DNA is TGTGCCAGCAGTTTGATAGGCGAGCAGTACTTC.

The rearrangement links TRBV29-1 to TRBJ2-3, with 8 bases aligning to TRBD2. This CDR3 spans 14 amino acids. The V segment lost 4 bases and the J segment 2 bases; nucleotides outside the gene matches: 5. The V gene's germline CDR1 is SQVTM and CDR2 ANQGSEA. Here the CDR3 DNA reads TGCAGCGTTGGTGTTAGCGGGGTCACAGATACGCAGTATTTT. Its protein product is CSVGVSGVTDTQYF.

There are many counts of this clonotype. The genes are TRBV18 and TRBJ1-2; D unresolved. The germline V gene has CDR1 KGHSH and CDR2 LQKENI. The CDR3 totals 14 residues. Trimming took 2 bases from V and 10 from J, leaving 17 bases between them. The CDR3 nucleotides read TGTGCCAGCTCACCAAGGGCAGCTTTGGAGGTCTACACCTTC. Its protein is CASSPRAALEVYTF.

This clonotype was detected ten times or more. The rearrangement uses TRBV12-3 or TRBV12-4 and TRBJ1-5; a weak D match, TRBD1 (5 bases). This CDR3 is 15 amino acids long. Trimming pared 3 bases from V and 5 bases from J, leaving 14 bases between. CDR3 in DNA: TGTGCCAGCAGTTTTGACAGCCTTAAGGATCAGCCCCAGCATTTT. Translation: CASSFDSLKDQPQHF.

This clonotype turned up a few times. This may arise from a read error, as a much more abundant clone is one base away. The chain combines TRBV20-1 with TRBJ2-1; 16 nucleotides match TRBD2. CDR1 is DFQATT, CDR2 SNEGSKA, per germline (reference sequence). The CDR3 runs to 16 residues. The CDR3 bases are TGCAGTGCTAGATCGGGACTAGCGGGGGGGCCGGTTGAGCAGTCCTTC. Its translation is CSARSGLAGGPVEQSF.

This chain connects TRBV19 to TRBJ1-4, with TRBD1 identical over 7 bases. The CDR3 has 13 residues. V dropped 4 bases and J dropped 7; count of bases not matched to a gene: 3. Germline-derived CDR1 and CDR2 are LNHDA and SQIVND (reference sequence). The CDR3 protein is CASSTTGPEKLFF. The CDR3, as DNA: TGTGCCAGTAGTACGACAGGGCCTGAAAAACTGTTTTTT.

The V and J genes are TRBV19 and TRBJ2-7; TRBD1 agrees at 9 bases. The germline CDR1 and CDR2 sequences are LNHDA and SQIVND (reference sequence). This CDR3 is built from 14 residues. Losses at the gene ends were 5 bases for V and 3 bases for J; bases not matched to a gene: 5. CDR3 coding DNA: TGTGCCAGTAGTCAACAGGGGGCGAACTACGAGCAGTACTTC. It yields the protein CASSQQGANYEQYF.

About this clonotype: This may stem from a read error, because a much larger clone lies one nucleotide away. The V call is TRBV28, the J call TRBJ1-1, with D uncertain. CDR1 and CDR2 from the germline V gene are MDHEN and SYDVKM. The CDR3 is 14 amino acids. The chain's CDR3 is CAGSFPNRNTEAFF. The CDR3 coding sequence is TGTGCCGGCAGTTTTCCTAACAGGAACACTGAAGCTTTCTTT.

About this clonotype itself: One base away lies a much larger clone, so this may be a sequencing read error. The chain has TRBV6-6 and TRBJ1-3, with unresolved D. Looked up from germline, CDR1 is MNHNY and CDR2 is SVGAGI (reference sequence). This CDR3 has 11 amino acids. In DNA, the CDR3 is TGTGCCAGCAGTTCGCGAAACGCCATATATTTT. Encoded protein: CASSSRNAIYF.